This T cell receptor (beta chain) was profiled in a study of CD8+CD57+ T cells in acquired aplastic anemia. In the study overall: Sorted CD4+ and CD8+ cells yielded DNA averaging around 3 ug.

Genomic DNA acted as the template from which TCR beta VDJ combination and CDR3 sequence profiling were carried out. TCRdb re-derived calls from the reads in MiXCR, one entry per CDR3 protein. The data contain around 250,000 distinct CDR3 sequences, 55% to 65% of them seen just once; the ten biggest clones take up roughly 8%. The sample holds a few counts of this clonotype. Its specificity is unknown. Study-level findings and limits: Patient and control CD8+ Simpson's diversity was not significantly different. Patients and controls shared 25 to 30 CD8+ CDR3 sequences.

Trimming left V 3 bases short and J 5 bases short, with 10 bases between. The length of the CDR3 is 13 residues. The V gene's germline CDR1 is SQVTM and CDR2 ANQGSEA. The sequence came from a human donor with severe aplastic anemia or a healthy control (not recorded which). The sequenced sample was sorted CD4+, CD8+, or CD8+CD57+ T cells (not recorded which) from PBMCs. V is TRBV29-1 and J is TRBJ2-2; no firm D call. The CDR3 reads CSVDGPRTGELFF. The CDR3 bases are TGCAGCGTTGATGGTCCGAGGACCGGGGAGCTGTTTTTT.